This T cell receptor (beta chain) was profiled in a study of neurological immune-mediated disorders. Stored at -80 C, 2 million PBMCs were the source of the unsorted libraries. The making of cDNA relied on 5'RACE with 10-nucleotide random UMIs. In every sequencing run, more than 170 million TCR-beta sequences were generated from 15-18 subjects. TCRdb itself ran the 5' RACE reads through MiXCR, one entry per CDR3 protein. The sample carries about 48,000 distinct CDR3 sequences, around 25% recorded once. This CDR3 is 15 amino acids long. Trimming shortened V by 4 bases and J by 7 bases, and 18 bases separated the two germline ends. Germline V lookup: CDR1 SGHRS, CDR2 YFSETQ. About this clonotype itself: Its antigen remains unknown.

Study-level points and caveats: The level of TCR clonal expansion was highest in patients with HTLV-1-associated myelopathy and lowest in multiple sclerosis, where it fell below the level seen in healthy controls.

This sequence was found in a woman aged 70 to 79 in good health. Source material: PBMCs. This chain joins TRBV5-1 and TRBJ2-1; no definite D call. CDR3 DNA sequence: TGCGCCAGCAGCCTCCGGGTTCTCGGCGGAAATGAGCAGTTCTTC. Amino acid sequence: CASSLRVLGGNEQFF.